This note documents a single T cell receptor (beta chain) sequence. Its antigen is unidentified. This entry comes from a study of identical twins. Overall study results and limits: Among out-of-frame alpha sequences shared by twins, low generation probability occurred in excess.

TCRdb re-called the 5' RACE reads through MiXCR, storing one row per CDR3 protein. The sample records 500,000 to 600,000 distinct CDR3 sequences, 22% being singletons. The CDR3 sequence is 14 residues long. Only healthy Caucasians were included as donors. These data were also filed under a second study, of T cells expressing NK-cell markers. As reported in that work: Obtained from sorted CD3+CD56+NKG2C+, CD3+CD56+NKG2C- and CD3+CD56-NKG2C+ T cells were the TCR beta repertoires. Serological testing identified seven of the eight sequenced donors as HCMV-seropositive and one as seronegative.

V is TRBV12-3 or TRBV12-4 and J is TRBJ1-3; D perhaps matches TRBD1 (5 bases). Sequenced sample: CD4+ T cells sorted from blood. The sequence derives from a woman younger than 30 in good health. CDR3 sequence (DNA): TGTGCAGTGGGGGGTCCGGTCTCTGGAAACACCATATATTTT. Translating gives CAVGGPVSGNTIYF.